This entry concerns a single T cell receptor (beta chain). Its matching antigen is unknown. The germline V and J ends were trimmed by 1 base and 7 bases, with 14 bases remaining between them. CDR1 GTSNPN and CDR2 SVGIG come from the germline V gene (reference sequence). CDR3 length: 14 amino acids. The data stem from a study of T cell responses to AZD1222 COVID-19 vaccine. Background on the study: Pooled together were second doses at about 4 or about 12 weeks. Overall study findings and caveats: Of the AZD1222 recipients, only five to seven were seropositive at baseline. Most donors were white British, females outnumbered males, and clonal diversity was possibly underestimated.

The table came from immunoSEQ multiplex PCR; TCRdb's copy has only in-frame clones and leaves some out. The profile shows 150,000 to 200,000 clones, 85% to 95% of them singletons. The V and J genes are TRBV30 and TRBJ1-5; TRBD1 is a possible D gene (5 bases). This clonotype originated in an adult in good health. The sequencing here drew on peripheral blood, taken on day 0 of AZD1222 vaccination. The CDR3 DNA sequence: TGTGCCTGGAGTGGCCCGCAGGGAAACCAGCCCCAGCATTTT. This sequence encodes CAWSGPQGNQPQHF.